This TCR beta chain is from a study of control samples from healthy donors and cancer patients. Trimming removed 5 bases at V and 1 base at J, with 11 bases between. CDR1 is SEHNR, CDR2 FQNEAQ, per germline (reference sequence). This CDR3 comprises 14 residues. Clones were read by immunoSEQ multiplex PCR, and TCRdb kept only the in-frame ones, dropping some. Of 94,000 or so clones listed, approximately 84% are singletons. The clonotype originates from a man aged 65 to 79 with lung cancer. The rearrangement uses TRBV7-9 and TRBJ1-1; perhaps TRBD1 as D (5 bases). The specimen sequenced was PBMCs. CDR3 region: CASSRQIRNTEAFF. The CDR3 nucleotides read TGTGCCAGCAGCCGACAGATCCGGAACACTGAAGCTTTCTTT.